The 18 T cell receptor beta chains below come from one sample, sequenced in a study of T-cell memory formation after mild COVID-19. Using its own MiXCR run on the 5' RACE reads, TCRdb lists one record per CDR3 protein. The table lists 350,000 to 400,000 distinct CDR3 sequences, over 20% of them singletons. Material for sequencing was PBMCs or a T cell subset sorted from them (not recorded which). These receptors all stem from an adult woman who had mild COVID-19 (a few samples of this study predate the infection). Cell type and time point are not known.

The chain has TRBV30 and TRBJ2-1, with 7 bases matching TRBD1. V shed 2 bases, J shed 2 bases, and the junction held 15 bases outside the gene matches. Germline V CDR1 and CDR2: GTSNPN, SVGIG (reference sequence). This CDR3 comprises 18 residues. This chain's CDR3 is CAWSLGFGQGVAYNEQFF. Here the CDR3 DNA reads TGTGCCTGGAGTTTAGGGTTCGGGCAGGGGGTAGCCTACAATGAGCAGTTCTTC.

This chain joins TRBV6-5 and TRBJ2-7; no firm D call. The length of the CDR3 is 17 residues. Germline CDR1 is MNHEY and CDR2 is SVGAGI. The V gene lost 2 bases and the J gene lost 2 bases, with 19 bases spanning the gap. In DNA form, the CDR3 reads TGTGCCAGCAGTTACAAGATCAAAGGGTCCTGGGCCTACGAGCAGTACTTC. Translation gives CASSYKIKGSWAYEQYF.

The sample holds a few counts of this clonotype. The chain uses TRBV3-1 and TRBJ1-1; the D is unclear. This CDR3 is built from 12 residues. V was pared by 1 base and J by 3 bases, with 3 bases between. Germline values: CDR1 LGHDT, CDR2 YNNKEL (reference sequence). CDR3 sequence reads: CASSQVYTEAFF. As DNA, the CDR3 is TGTGCCAGCAGCCAAGTCTACACTGAAGCTTTCTTT.

This clonotype was observed a handful of times. The genes are TRBV4-3 and TRBJ2-7, with 7 positions matching TRBD1. The germline V gene encodes CDR1 LGHNA and CDR2 YSLEER. V shed 0 bases and J 0 bases; nucleotides not matched to a gene: 8. This CDR3 is built from 17 residues. CDR3 in DNA: TGCGCCAGCAGCCAAGATCAGACGGGACAGCTCTCCTACGAGCAGTACTTC. As protein: CASSQDQTGQLSYEQYF.

This clonotype was recorded many times. V is TRBV12-3 or TRBV12-4 and J is TRBJ1-1, with D possibly matching TRBD1 (6 bases). The CDR3 runs to 14 residues. V gave up 2 bases and J gave up 4 bases, with 11 bases separating them. The CDR3 sequence: CASSLSGVGTEAFF. The DNA of the CDR3 is TGTGCCAGCAGTTTATCAGGGGTGGGCACTGAAGCTTTCTTT.

This clonotype was detected a few times. This sequence joins TRBV12-3 or TRBV12-4 and TRBJ2-7; TRBD1 might be the D (6 bases). Deletions cut 7 bases from V and 0 bases from J, with 13 bases between. The CDR3 is made up of 14 amino acids. CDR3: CASKRGSSSYEQYF. In nucleotides, the CDR3 is TGTGCCAGCAAAAGGGGGAGCTCCTCCTACGAGCAGTACTTC.

This clonotype turned up a few times. The CDR3 sequence is CASSRREGLAEAFF. The CDR3 DNA sequence: TGTGCCAGCAGTCGCAGGGAAGGGTTGGCTGAAGCTTTCTTT. The V gene is TRBV13, the J gene TRBJ1-1; tentatively, D is TRBD1 (5 bases). The CDR3 covers 14 residues. Germline V gene data show CDR1 as PRHDT and CDR2 as FYEKMQ (reference sequence). Trimming removed 6 bases from V and 6 bases from J, with 17 bases in between.

Only a few counts were recorded for this clonotype. This chain joins TRBV20-1 and TRBJ2-7; 8 bases map to TRBD1. In germline, CDR1 is DFQATT, CDR2 SNEGSKA (reference sequence). J lost 0 bases, V lost 3 bases, and 4 bases had no gene match. CDR3 length: 14 amino acids. CDR3 in amino acids: CSASRDRLSYEQYF. The CDR3 DNA reads as TGCAGTGCTAGTCGGGACAGGCTCTCCTACGAGCAGTACTTC.

This clonotype turned up a few times. This chain connects TRBV2 to TRBJ1-2; no firm D call. Germline V CDR1 and CDR2: SNHLY, FYNNEI. The germline V and J ends were trimmed by 3 bases and 10 bases, with 15 bases remaining between them. The CDR3 consists of 13 residues. The chain's CDR3 is CASSEVRRADYTF. CDR3 nucleotides: TGTGCCAGCAGTGAGGTCAGGAGAGCCGACTACACCTTC.

This clonotype was picked up many times. This chain links TRBV5-1 with TRBJ1-5; D unresolved. Trimming removed 0 bases at V and 6 bases at J, with 7 bases between. The CDR3 has 13 amino acids. Germline values: CDR1 SGHRS, CDR2 YFSETQ. The CDR3 is CASSLADGQPQHF. The CDR3 DNA sequence: TGCGCCAGCAGCTTGGCCGATGGTCAGCCCCAGCATTTT.

This clonotype occurred a few times. The chain uses TRBV7-3 and TRBJ2-2; 8 bases line up with TRBD2. The CDR3 loop spans 15 amino acids. Trimming cost V 4 bases and J 2 bases; bases outside gene matches: 3. Germline loops: CDR1 SGHTA, CDR2 FQGTGA. CDR3 in DNA: TGTGCCAGCAGCTCCGGGGGGGACAACACCGGGGAGCTGTTTTTT. As protein: CASSSGGDNTGELFF.

This clonotype was detected only a few times. The chain joins TRBV29-1 to TRBJ1-4; 7 bases match TRBD1. V dropped 7 bases and J dropped 0; count of bases not matched to a gene: 14. The CDR3 sequence is 17 residues long. From germline, CDR1 is SQVTM and CDR2 ANQGSEA. CDR3 sequence (DNA): TGCAGCGCCGGACAGGCTACTTCCACTGCAACTAATGAAAAACTGTTTTTT. As protein: CSAGQATSTATNEKLFF.

The rearrangement joins TRBV5-5 to TRBJ2-3; no definite D call. The germline V and J ends were trimmed by 5 bases and 0 bases, with 13 bases remaining between them. CDR3 length: 15 amino acids. Germline V gene data show CDR1 as SGHKS and CDR2 as YYEKEE (reference sequence). CDR3 loop: CASRWTLDSTDTQYF. The DNA for the CDR3 is TGTGCCAGCAGGTGGACCCTGGACAGCACAGATACGCAGTATTTT.

CDR3 sequence: CASSPGGDPGFEQYF. The CDR3 region has the DNA TGCGCCAGCAGCCCGGGGGGAGATCCGGGTTTCGAGCAGTACTTC. The chain couples TRBV5-1 to TRBJ2-7; 7 bases agree with TRBD2. V shed 4 bases and J 6 bases; nucleotides not matched to a gene: 13. Germline V CDR1 and CDR2: SGHRS, YFSETQ. The CDR3 is 15 residues long.

This clonotype was recorded once. The CDR3 does not end in the conserved phenylalanine or tryptophan, so this is likely a read error. The chain joins TRBV4-1 to TRBJ2-5; D may be TRBD2 (7 bases). Germline V gene data show CDR1 as MGHRA and CDR2 as YSYEKL. V gave up 1 base and J gave up 9 bases, with 12 bases separating them. The CDR3 is made up of 13 amino acids. The DNA of the CDR3 is TGCGCCAGCAGCCAAGTCGGGGGGCCGGCCCAGTACTTA. Translated, it gives CASSQVGGPAQYL.

This clonotype was seen a handful of times. This sequence joins TRBV25-1 and TRBJ2-7, with a weak D call TRBD1 (7 bases). There are 15 residues in the CDR3. Germline lookup yields CDR1 MGHDK and CDR2 SYGVNS. V was trimmed by 2 bases and J by 2 bases, leaving 13 bases between them. In nucleotides, the CDR3 is TGTGCCAGCAGTGAAGGGGGACAGCGGGCCTACGAGCAGTACTTC. Translation: CASSEGGQRAYEQYF.

This clonotype occurred a few times. This sequence joins TRBV29-1 and TRBJ2-2, with TRBD1 matching 8 bases. From germline, CDR1 is SQVTM and CDR2 ANQGSEA. This CDR3 region has 15 residues. V shed 6 bases, J shed 4 bases, and the junction held 10 bases outside the gene matches. The DNA for the CDR3 is TGCAGCGTGCACTCGAGGACAGGGATCACCGGGGAGCTGTTTTTT. Translation gives CSVHSRTGITGELFF.

This clonotype turned up a few times. V usage is TRBV15 and J usage is TRBJ2-3; the D is unclear. The CDR3 is 13 residues long. Germline assignment: CDR1 LNHNV and CDR2 YYDKDF (reference sequence). V was cut by 4 bases and J by 4 bases, with 9 bases left in between. CDR3 sequence: CATSKEVSDTQYF. The CDR3 DNA reads TGTGCCACCAGCAAAGAAGTGTCAGATACGCAGTATTTT.